Listed below are T cell receptor beta chains from one sample, sequenced in a study of T cell repertoires in cytomegalovirus infection. MiXCR, applied by TCRdb to the reads, yields one record per CDR3 protein. Among 230,000 or so distinct CDR3 sequences listed, about a sixth were seen once. The sequenced sample was CD8+ T cells from PBMCs. These receptors were obtained from a human donor in good health (CMV status not recorded). Some clones in this sample may be carry-over from other donors' samples. Each CDR3 is given with its conserved first and last residue. A D gene is named only where the DNA matches it firmly. Clone size is shown for a subset of rows, as once, few, many or a class of expanded clone.

CDR3 length | J gene | V gene | D gene | clone size | CDR3 DNA | CDR3 protein
14 | TRBJ1-2 | TRBV12-5 | NA | many | TGTGCTAGTGGTTTGGACCCCATCAAGGGGGGCTACACCTTC | CASGLDPIKGGYTF
14 | TRBJ2-3 | TRBV20-1 | NA | once | TGCAGTGCTAGGGACTTCAGGAGGACAGATACGCAGTATTTT | CSARDFRRTDTQYF
14 | TRBJ2-7 | TRBV7-6 | NA | many | TGTGCCAGCAGCGCCCGACTGGATACTTCCGAGCAGTACTTC | CASSARLDTSEQYF
11 | TRBJ2-7 | TRBV15 | NA | NA | TGTGCCACCAGTGATGGCTACGAGCAGTACTTC | CATSDGYEQYF
16 | TRBJ1-5 | TRBV6-1 | NA | few | TGTGCCAGCAGTGATTCTGGGGTAGATCGAAATCAGCCCCAGCATTTT | CASSDSGVDRNQPQHF
16 | TRBJ1-5 | TRBV6-5 | NA | NA | TGTGCCAGCAGTTACTCTTCAGGCCCGGGCAATCAGCCCCAGCATTTT | CASSYSSGPGNQPQHF
15 | TRBJ2-3 | TRBV5-6 | TRBD2 | few | TGTGCCAGCAGCCAACTACTAGCGGGGGGAGATACGCAGTATTTT | CASSQLLAGGDTQYF
14 | TRBJ1-2 | TRBV28 | NA | many | TGTGCCAGCAGTTTTCCGGACAACCGCCATGGCTACACCTTC | CASSFPDNRHGYTF
14 | TRBJ2-7 | TRBV7-2 | NA | many | TGTGCCAGCAGCTTATGGCGGAGCTCCTACGAGCAGTACTTC | CASSLWRSSYEQYF
12 | TRBJ2-1 | TRBV7-9 | NA | many | TGTGCCAGCAGCTTAGCTGGGAGTGAGCAGTTCTTC | CASSLAGSEQFF
15 | TRBJ2-5 | TRBV7-9 | TRBD1 | NA | TGTGCCAGCAGCAAAAATACAGGGGTGGAAGAGACCCAGTACTTC | CASSKNTGVEETQYF
13 | TRBJ1-1 | TRBV12-3/TRBV12-4 | NA | NA | TGTGCCATGGGCTTGGGGGGTAACACTGAAGCTTTCTTT | CAMGLGGNTEAFF
18 | TRBJ2-2 | TRBV6-1 | TRBD2 | NA | TGTGCCAGCAGCCCAGGACTAACGACCCGGGGGGGCACCGGGGAGCTGTTTTTT | CASSPGLTTRGGTGELFF
14 | TRBJ2-7 | TRBV2 | NA | few | TGTGCCAGCAGTGGAGACCGATCCCTCTACGAGCAGTACTTC | CASSGDRSLYEQYF
15 | TRBJ1-4 | TRBV5-4 | NA | NA | TGTGCCAGCAGCTTCGGGCCCGAGGGAGTAGAAAAACTGTTTTTT | CASSFGPEGVEKLFF
16 | TRBJ2-5 | TRBV28 | TRBD2 | NA | TGTGCCAGCAGCCAGCTCCCAGCGGGGGTGAAGGAGACCCAGTACTTC | CASSQLPAGVKETQYF
13 | TRBJ2-7 | TRBV7-2 | TRBD1 | many | TGTGCCAGCAGCTCCGGGACAGTGGACGAGCAGTACTTC | CASSSGTVDEQYF
15 | TRBJ1-5 | TRBV28 | NA | NA | TGTGCCAGCAGTTTATTGGGAGGTACCAATCAGCCCCAGCATTTT | CASSLLGGTNQPQHF
18 | TRBJ2-2 | TRBV4-2 | TRBD1 | NA | TGTGCCAGCAGCCAAGATGCGGGACAGGGGGTCTTGACCGGGGAGCTGTTTTTT | CASSQDAGQGVLTGELFF
13 | TRBJ2-7 | TRBV6-5 | NA | few | TGTGCCAGCAGTTCAACCGGCGCGAGTGAGCAGTACTTC | CASSSTGASEQYF
16 | TRBJ1-2 | TRBV27 | TRBD1 | NA | TGTGCCAGCAGTTCGGGACAGGGGGGAGCTAACTATGGCTACACCTTC | CASSSGQGGANYGYTF
15 | TRBJ1-5 | TRBV28 | TRBD1 | few | TGTGCCAGCAAGAGCGGGACAGGGAGTTATCAGCCCCAGCATTTT | CASKSGTGSYQPQHF
15 | TRBJ2-2 | TRBV9 | NA | NA | TGTGCCAGCAGCCCGGCGAGGGGGGGCAGCGGGGAGCTGTTTTTT | CASSPARGGSGELFF
15 | TRBJ1-1 | TRBV5-1 | TRBD1 | NA | TGCGCCAGCCAAGGGGGCCAGGGAATGTTAGATGAAGCTTTCTTT | CASQGGQGMLDEAFF
13 | TRBJ2-7 | TRBV6-5 | TRBD1 | NA | TGTGCCAGCAGCGGACAGGGGGCGGGGGAGCAGTACTTC | CASSGQGAGEQYF
16 | TRBJ1-5 | TRBV12-3/TRBV12-4 | TRBD1 | many | TGTGCCAGCAGTTCCACAGGGGAATGGGGCAATCAGCCCCAGCATTTT | CASSSTGEWGNQPQHF
12 | TRBJ1-5 | TRBV27 | NA | NA | TGTGCCAGCGTCCGGGGTAATCAGCCCCAGCATTTT | CASVRGNQPQHF
14 | TRBJ1-2 | TRBV20-1 | NA | NA | TGCAGTGCTAGAGTATTTCGGGGCTCCTATGGCTACATCTTC | CSARVFRGSYGYIF